These 20 T cell receptor beta chains originate from one sample sequenced in a study of CD8 T cells in Susac syndrome. cDNA came from about 0.5 to 1 ug RNA primed by random hexamers. MiXCR, run by TCRdb on the immunoSEQ multiplex PCR reads, gives a single entry per CDR3 protein. Here the sample spans about 290,000 distinct CDR3 sequences, 65% to 90% being singletons. The specimen was CD8+ T cells from PBMCs. These TCRs come from a human donor with multiple sclerosis.

This chain connects TRBV30 to TRBJ2-3; possible D gene TRBD2, 6 bases. The CDR3 contains 16 residues. Trimming took off 3 bases at V and 1 base at J, with 17 bases between the two ends. CDR1 is GTSNPN, CDR2 SVGIG, per germline (reference sequence). CDR3 bases: TGTGCCTGGAGCCCTCACCTCCCGGGGGGCACAGATACGCAGTATTTT. Translated, it gives CAWSPHLPGGTDTQYF.

This clonotype was observed a few times. The chain couples TRBV11-2 to TRBJ2-7; D uncertain. The CDR3 is made up of 12 amino acids. The germline gives CDR1 SGHAT, CDR2 FQNNGV. Deletions cut 8 bases from V and 4 bases from J, with 12 bases between. The CDR3 loop reads CASRRGLYEQYF. CDR3 DNA sequence: TGTGCCAGCCGTCGCGGTCTATACGAGCAGTACTTC.

The chain combines TRBV14 with TRBJ2-1, with unresolved D. The germline V gene has CDR1 SGHDN and CDR2 FVKESK. V was cut by 0 bases and J by 0 bases, with 12 bases left in between. CDR3 length equals 17 residues. CDR3 in DNA: TGTGCCAGCAGCCAAGATCTTGTACCCAGCTCCTACAATGAGCAGTTCTTC. This sequence encodes CASSQDLVPSSYNEQFF.

The J gene is TRBJ1-2, the V gene TRBV5-5; no clear D gene. The CDR3 is made up of 15 amino acids. The V gene's germline CDR1 is SGHKS and CDR2 YYEKEE (reference sequence). Trimming removed 4 bases at V and 8 bases at J, with 21 bases between. The CDR3 region has the DNA TGTGCCAGCAGCCGCTATGGTATCTGGGCACGAGGCTACACCTTC. The encoded protein is CASSRYGIWARGYTF. Using reference TRBV5-5 and TRBJ1-2 for the parts outside the CDR3, the full variable domain is DAGVTQSPTHLIKTRGQQVTLRCSPISGHKSVSWYQQVLGQGPQFIFQYYEKEERGRGNFPDRFSARQFPNYSSELNVNALLLGDSALYLCASSRYGIWARGYTFGSGTRLTVV.

The chain combines TRBV11-2 with TRBJ2-1; D is possibly TRBD1 (5 bases). The CDR3 runs 13 residues. CDR1 is SGHAT and CDR2 is FQNNGV in the germline V gene. Trimming pared 5 bases from V and 10 bases from J, leaving 15 bases between. Here the CDR3 DNA reads TGTGCCAGCAGCCTACCGCGGCCAGGGGAGCAGTTCTTC. Translating it yields CASSLPRPGEQFF.

The chain carries TRBV6-2 or TRBV6-3 and TRBJ2-1; 9 bases map to TRBD1. The CDR3 extends over 16 amino acids. V shed 5 bases and J 1 base; nucleotides not matched to a gene: 6. Germline lookup yields CDR1 MNHEY and CDR2 SVGEGT. The CDR3, as DNA: TGTGCCAGCAGTCCGGGACAGGGTTTGTCCTACAATGAGCAGTTCTTC. It translates to CASSPGQGLSYNEQFF.

The chain joins TRBV20-1 to TRBJ1-2, with TRBD1 matching over 7 bases. J gave up 0 bases and V 0 bases, and 19 bases lay outside the gene matches. This CDR3 is built from 20 residues. The germline V gene encodes CDR1 DFQATT and CDR2 SNEGSKA (reference sequence). The CDR3 DNA follows: TGCAGTGCTAGAGATCGTTCGGGCAGGGGGTACCCTAGAGCTAACTATGGCTACACCTTC. Encoded protein: CSARDRSGRGYPRANYGYTF.

This chain uses TRBV19 with TRBJ2-1, with 7 bases aligning to TRBD2. The CDR3 has 13 residues. Looked up from germline, CDR1 is LNHDA and CDR2 is SQIVND (reference sequence). V was pared by 5 bases and J by 6 bases, with 4 bases of the junction left unmatched. In DNA form, the CDR3 reads TGTGCCAGTAGTTACGGACTAGTCAATGAGCAGTTCTTC. Protein: CASSYGLVNEQFF.

J is TRBJ2-1 and V is TRBV14; possible D gene TRBD2, 7 bases. With 4 bases removed from V and 8 bases from J, the gap between germline ends came to 15 bases. Germline CDR1 SGHDN, CDR2 FVKESK. This CDR3 has 14 residues. The chain's CDR3 is CASSPGAGVYEQFF. The DNA of the CDR3 is TGTGCCAGCAGCCCGGGGGCGGGAGTATATGAGCAGTTCTTC.

The chain links TRBV18 to TRBJ2-5; maybe TRBD1 (7 bases). Germline-derived CDR1 and CDR2 are KGHSH and LQKENI. The ends were cut back, 4 bases at V and 3 bases at J, with 21 bases in the middle. CDR3 length: 17 residues. CDR3 region: CASSQEPGGGSEETQYF. CDR3 sequence (DNA): TGTGCCAGCTCACAGGAGCCAGGGGGAGGTTCCGAAGAGACCCAGTACTTC.

The chain uses TRBV27 and TRBJ2-7; TRBD2 matches at 7 bases. The trim removed 1 base at V and 3 bases at J, leaving 3 bases unmatched. Germline CDR1 and CDR2: MNHEY and SMNVEV (reference sequence). The length of the CDR3 is 14 residues. CDR3 in DNA: TGTGCCAGCAGTTTATGGGCGGGAGACTACGAGCAGTACTTC. As protein: CASSLWAGDYEQYF.

This clonotype was picked up one time. The V gene is TRBV5-6, the J gene TRBJ1-5; D uncertain. Trimming removed 0 bases at V and 5 bases at J, with 9 bases between. This CDR3 comprises 14 residues. Germline V gives CDR1 SGHDT, CDR2 YYEEEE. CDR3 sequence reads: CASSLARSYQPQHF. The CDR3 DNA reads as TGTGCCAGCAGCTTGGCCCGCTCCTATCAGCCCCAGCATTTT. The full variable domain, rest sourced from reference TRBV5-6 and TRBJ1-5, is DAGVTQSPTHLIKTRGQQVTLRCSPKSGHDTVSWYQQALGQGPQFIFQYYEEEERQRGNFPDRFSGHQFPNYSSELNVNALLLGDSALYLCASSLARSYQPQHFGDGTRLSIL.

This clonotype came up once. CDR3 sequence (DNA): TGTGCCAGCAGTTACGCGGGAATCGACGAGCAGTACTTC. As protein: CASSYAGIDEQYF. The gene calls are TRBV6-2 or TRBV6-3 and TRBJ2-7; D is possibly TRBD2 (6 bases). Per germline, CDR1 MNHEY and CDR2 SVGEGT. The length of the CDR3 is 13 residues. With 2 bases removed from V and 5 bases from J, the gap between germline ends came to 10 bases.

V and J are TRBV28 and TRBJ2-7; the match to TRBD1 covers 8 bases. The CDR3 runs 15 residues. J lost 5 bases, V lost 3 bases, and 9 bases had no gene match. Germline V gene sequence: CDR1 MDHEN, CDR2 SYDVKM. This CDR3 is CASSFLVQGANEQYF. For the CDR3, the DNA is TGTGCCAGCAGTTTTCTCGTCCAGGGGGCGAACGAGCAGTACTTC.

This sequence joins TRBV21-1 and TRBJ2-1; TRBD2, the D gene given by the table, was not confirmed from the DNA. TRBV21-1 is shown as a pseudogene. The CDR3 extends over 18 amino acids. The CDR3 DNA is TGTGCCAGCAGCAAGGGGACTAGCGAGAGACCCTCCTACAATGAGCAGTTCTTC. Protein sequence: CASSKGTSERPSYNEQFF.

This clonotype is a singleton in its sample. The chain combines TRBV7-2 with TRBJ2-7; 12 bases are shared with TRBD1. V was pared by 0 bases and J by 3 bases, with 9 bases of the junction left unmatched. The CDR3 consists of 18 residues. CDR1 and CDR2 (germline): SGHTA, FQGNSA. CDR3 sequence reads: CASSLASSGQGAFYEQYF. CDR3 coding DNA: TGTGCCAGCAGCTTAGCAAGTTCGGGACAGGGGGCATTCTACGAGCAGTACTTC.

This clonotype occurred a few times. The chain recombines TRBV5-6 with TRBJ2-1; D not resolved. CDR3 length: 12 residues. Trimming removed 5 bases at V and 4 bases at J, with 7 bases between. Per the germline V gene, CDR1 is SGHDT and CDR2 is YYEEEE. CDR3 protein: CASSSHYNEQFF. CDR3 DNA sequence: TGTGCCAGCAGTTCGCATTACAATGAGCAGTTCTTC.

This clonotype was seen only a few times. The V and J genes are TRBV5-4 and TRBJ1-3; 7 bases agree with TRBD1. The J segment lost 0 bases and the V segment lost 3 bases, leaving 3 bases of the junction unmatched. CDR3 length equals 15 residues. From germline, CDR1 is SGHNT and CDR2 YYREEE (reference sequence). The CDR3 coding sequence is TGTGCCAGCAGCTGGGGACAGAGCTCTGGAAACACCATATATTTT. This codes for CASSWGQSSGNTIYF.

This clonotype was detected only once. The rearrangement links TRBV4-3 to TRBJ1-2; D uncertain. Germline V gene lookup returns CDR1 LGHNA and CDR2 YSLEER. With 0 bases removed from V and 11 bases from J, the gap between germline ends came to 19 bases. The CDR3 has 15 residues. The CDR3 is CASSQDRAGLLSYTF. The CDR3 bases are TGCGCCAGCAGCCAAGATCGCGCAGGCCTCCTTAGTTACACCTTC.

This chain joins TRBV11-2 and TRBJ1-2; D gene uncertain. Germline values: CDR1 SGHAT, CDR2 FQNNGV. The ends were cut back, 5 bases at V and 4 bases at J, with 23 bases in the middle. This CDR3 spans 17 amino acids. CDR3 loop: CASSPSGSQIILYGYTF. The CDR3 coding sequence is TGTGCCAGCAGCCCGAGCGGAAGCCAGATAATACTCTATGGCTACACCTTC.